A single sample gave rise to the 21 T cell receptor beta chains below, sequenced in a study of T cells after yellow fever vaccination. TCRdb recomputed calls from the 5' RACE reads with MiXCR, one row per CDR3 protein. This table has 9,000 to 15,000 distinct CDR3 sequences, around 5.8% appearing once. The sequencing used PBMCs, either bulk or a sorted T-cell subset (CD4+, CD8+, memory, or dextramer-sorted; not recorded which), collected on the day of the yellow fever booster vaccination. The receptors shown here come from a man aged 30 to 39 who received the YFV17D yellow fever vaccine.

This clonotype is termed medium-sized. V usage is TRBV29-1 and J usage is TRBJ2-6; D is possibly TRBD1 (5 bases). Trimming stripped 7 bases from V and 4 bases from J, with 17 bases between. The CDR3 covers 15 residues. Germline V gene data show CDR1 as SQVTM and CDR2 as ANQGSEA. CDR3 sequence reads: CSAESGARGANVLTF. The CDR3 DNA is TGCAGCGCCGAAAGTGGGGCCCGCGGGGCCAACGTCCTGACTTTC.

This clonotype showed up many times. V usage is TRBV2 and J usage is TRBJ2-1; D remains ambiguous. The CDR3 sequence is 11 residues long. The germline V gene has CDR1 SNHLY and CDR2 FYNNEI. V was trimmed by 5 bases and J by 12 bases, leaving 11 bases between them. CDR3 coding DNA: TGTGCCAGCAGTCTCCTCGGACCGCAGTTCTTC. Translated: CASSLLGPQFF.

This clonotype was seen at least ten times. CDR3 loop: CSAAASGRNEQFF. In DNA form, the CDR3 reads TGCAGTGCTGCCGCTAGCGGGAGGAATGAGCAGTTCTTC. The V gene is TRBV20-1, the J gene TRBJ2-1; the match to TRBD2 covers 11 bases. V lost 5 bases, J lost 7 bases, and 4 bases stayed unmatched. Per germline, CDR1 DFQATT and CDR2 SNEGSKA (reference sequence). The CDR3 length is 13 residues.

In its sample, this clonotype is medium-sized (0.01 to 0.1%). The CDR3 nucleotides read TGTGCCAGTTGGGCGGTTGGAGAGACCCAGTACTTC. Translation gives CASWAVGETQYF. V gene TRBV3-1 combines with J gene TRBJ2-5; no definite D call. Trimming left V 9 bases short and J 4 bases short, with 12 bases between. Germline V gives CDR1 LGHDT, CDR2 YNNKEL (reference sequence). This CDR3 region has 12 residues.

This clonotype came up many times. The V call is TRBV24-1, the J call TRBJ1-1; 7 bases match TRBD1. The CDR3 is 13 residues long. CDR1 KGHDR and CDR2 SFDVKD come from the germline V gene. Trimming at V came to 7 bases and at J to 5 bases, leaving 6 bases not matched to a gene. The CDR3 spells CATRGAGGTEAFF. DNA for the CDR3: TGTGCCACCAGGGGAGCAGGGGGTACTGAAGCTTTCTTT.

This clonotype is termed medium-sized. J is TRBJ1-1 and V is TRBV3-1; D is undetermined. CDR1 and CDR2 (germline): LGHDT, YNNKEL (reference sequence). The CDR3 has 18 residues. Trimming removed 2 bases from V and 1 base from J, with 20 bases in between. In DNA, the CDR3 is TGTGCCAGCAGCCAAAGGCCGTTCAAGGCACCTTCGAACACTGAAGCTTTCTTT. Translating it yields CASSQRPFKAPSNTEAFF. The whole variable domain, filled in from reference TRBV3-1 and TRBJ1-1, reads DTAVSQTPKYLVTQMGNDKSIKCEQNLGHDTMYWYKQDSKKFLKIMFSYNNKELIINETVPNRFSPKSPDKAHLNLHINSLELGDSAVYFCASSQRPFKAPSNTEAFFGQGTRLTVV.

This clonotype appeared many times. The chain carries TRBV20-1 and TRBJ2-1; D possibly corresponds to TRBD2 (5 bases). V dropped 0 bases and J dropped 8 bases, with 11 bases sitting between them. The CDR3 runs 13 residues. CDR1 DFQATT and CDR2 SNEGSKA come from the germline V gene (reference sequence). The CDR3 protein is CSAREASFHEQFF. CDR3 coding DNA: TGCAGTGCTAGAGAAGCTAGCTTCCATGAGCAGTTCTTC.

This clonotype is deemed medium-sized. In nucleotides, the CDR3 is TGTGCCTGGTTGGCGAAAACGGAACCTTACGAGCAGTACTTC. It is translated as CAWLAKTEPYEQYF. J is TRBJ2-7 and V is TRBV30; D gene uncertain. The V end lost 5 bases, the J end lost 4 bases, and 18 bases lay between the germline ends. Germline CDR1 is GTSNPN and CDR2 is SVGIG (reference sequence). The CDR3 length is 14 residues.

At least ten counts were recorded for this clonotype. This chain's CDR3 is CASSLGGGSTGELFF. CDR3 coding DNA: TGTGCCAGCAGCTTGGGGGGGGGGTCCACCGGGGAGCTGTTTTTT. The chain employs TRBV5-4 and TRBJ2-2; 7 positions match TRBD2. Trimming took 0 bases from V and 4 from J; bases not matched to a gene: 3. This CDR3 comprises 15 residues. Germline V gives CDR1 SGHNT, CDR2 YYREEE (reference sequence).

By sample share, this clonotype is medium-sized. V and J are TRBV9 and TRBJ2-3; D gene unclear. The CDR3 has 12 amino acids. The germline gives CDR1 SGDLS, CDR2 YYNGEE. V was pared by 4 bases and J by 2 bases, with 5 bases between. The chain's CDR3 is CASSPSTDTQYF. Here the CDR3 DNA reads TGTGCCAGCAGCCCCTCCACAGATACGCAGTATTTT.

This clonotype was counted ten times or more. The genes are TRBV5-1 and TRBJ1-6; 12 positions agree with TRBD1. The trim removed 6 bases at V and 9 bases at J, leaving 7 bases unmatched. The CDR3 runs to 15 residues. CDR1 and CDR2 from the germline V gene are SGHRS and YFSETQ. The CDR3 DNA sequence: TGCGCCAGCACCGGGACAGGGGGCGAGAGTTCACCCCTCCACTTT. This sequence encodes CASTGTGGESSPLHF.

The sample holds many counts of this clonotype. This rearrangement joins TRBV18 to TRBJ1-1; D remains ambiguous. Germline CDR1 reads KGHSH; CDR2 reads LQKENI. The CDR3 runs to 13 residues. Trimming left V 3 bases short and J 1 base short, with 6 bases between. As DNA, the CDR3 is TGTGCCAGCTCACCCCCAGGGAACACTGAAGCTTTCTTT. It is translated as CASSPPGNTEAFF.

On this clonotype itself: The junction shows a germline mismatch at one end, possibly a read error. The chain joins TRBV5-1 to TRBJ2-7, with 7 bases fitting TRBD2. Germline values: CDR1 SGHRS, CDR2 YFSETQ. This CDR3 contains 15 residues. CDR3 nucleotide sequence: TGCGCAAGCAGCCCAACCGGTCTAGCGGCAACCGAGCAGTACTTC. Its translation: CASSPTGLAATEQYF.

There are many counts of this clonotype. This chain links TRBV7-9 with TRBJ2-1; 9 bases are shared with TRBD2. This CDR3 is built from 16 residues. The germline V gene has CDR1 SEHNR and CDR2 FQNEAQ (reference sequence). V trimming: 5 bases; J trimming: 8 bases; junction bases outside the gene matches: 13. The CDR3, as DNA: TGTGCCAGCAGCCAACTAGGCGGGAGGGCCTTCGATGAGCAGTTCTTC. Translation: CASSQLGGRAFDEQFF.

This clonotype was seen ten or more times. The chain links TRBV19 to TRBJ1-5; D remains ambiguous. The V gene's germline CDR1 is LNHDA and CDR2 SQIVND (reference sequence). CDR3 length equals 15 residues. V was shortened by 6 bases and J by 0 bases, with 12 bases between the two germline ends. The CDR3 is CASSLGLNSNQPQHF. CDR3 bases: TGTGCCAGTAGCCTCGGGCTAAATAGCAATCAGCCCCAGCATTTT.

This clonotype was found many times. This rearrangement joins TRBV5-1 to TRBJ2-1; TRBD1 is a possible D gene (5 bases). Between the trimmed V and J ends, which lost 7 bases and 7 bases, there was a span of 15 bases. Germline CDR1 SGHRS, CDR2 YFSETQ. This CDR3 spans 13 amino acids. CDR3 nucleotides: TGCGCCAGCGGAGACAGAGTCTCGAATGAGCAGTTCTTC. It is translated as CASGDRVSNEQFF.

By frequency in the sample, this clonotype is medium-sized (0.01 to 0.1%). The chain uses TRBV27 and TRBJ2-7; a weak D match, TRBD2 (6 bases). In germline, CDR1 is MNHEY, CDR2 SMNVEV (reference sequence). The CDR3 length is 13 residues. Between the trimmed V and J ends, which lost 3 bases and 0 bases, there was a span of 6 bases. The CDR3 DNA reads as TGTGCCAGCAGTTTTAGCGGCTCCTACGAGCAGTACTTC. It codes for CASSFSGSYEQYF.

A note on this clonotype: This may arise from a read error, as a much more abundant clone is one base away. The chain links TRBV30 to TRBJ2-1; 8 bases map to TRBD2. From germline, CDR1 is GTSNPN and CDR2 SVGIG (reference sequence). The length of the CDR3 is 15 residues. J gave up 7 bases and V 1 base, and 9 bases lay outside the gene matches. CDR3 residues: CAWSAIGRARNEQFF. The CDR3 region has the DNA TGTGCCTGGAGTGCAATCGGGAGGGCCAGGAATGAGCAGTTCTTC.

The CDR3 loop reads CSVWGQAGGLWNEQFF. CDR3 DNA sequence: TGCAGTGTCTGGGGCCAGGCGGGAGGCCTCTGGAATGAGCAGTTCTTC. This chain connects TRBV20-1 to TRBJ2-1; 8 nucleotides agree with TRBD2. The trim removed 7 bases at V and 7 bases at J, leaving 18 bases unmatched. Germline V gene lookup returns CDR1 DFQATT and CDR2 SNEGSKA (reference sequence). CDR3 length equals 16 residues.

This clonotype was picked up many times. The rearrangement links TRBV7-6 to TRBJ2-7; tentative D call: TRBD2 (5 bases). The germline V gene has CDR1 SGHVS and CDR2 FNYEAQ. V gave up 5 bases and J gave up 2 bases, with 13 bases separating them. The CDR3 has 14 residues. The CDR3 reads CASSPHDGAYEQYF. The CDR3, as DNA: TGTGCCAGCAGCCCCCATGACGGGGCCTACGAGCAGTACTTC.

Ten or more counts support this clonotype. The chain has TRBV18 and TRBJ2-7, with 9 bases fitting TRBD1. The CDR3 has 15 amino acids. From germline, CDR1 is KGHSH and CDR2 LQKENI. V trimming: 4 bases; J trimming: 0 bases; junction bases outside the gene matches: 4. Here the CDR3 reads CASSRTGEGSYEQYF. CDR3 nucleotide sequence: TGTGCCAGCTCACGGACAGGGGAAGGCTCCTACGAGCAGTACTTC.